There are a few counts of the clone carrying this TCR beta chain. Its antigen is not identified. This sample is drawn from a study of CD8+ T cells in alopecia areata. General study findings and limits: Sequencing of scalp samples also captures resident alphabeta T cells of normal skin. Normal scalp showed lower clonality than lesional scalp, especially alopecia totalis/universalis.

Trimming took 6 bases from V and 2 from J, leaving 16 bases between them. Germline-derived CDR1 and CDR2 are MDHEN and SYDVKM. CDR3 size: 15 residues. Peripheral blood and lesional scalp punch biopsies came from alopecia areata patients. PBMCs, the starting material, were the source of sorted CD4+ and CD8+ T cells. Investigators isolated RNA and reverse transcribed it into cDNA to act as the sequencing template. Libraries were prepared by immunoSEQ multiplex PCR; TCRdb keeps only in-frame clonotypes and omits some of them. There are 25,000 to 35,000 clones in the sample; less than 75% occur only once, and more than 15% lies in the top ten.

This receptor was identified in a human donor with alopecia areata. The gene calls are TRBV28 and TRBJ1-2; D remains unclear. Sequences were obtained from NKG2D-high CD8+ T cells sorted from blood. This CDR3 reads CASSLIHTLNYGYTF. CDR3 bases: TGTGCCAGCAGCTTAATCCATACACTGAACTATGGCTACACCTTC.